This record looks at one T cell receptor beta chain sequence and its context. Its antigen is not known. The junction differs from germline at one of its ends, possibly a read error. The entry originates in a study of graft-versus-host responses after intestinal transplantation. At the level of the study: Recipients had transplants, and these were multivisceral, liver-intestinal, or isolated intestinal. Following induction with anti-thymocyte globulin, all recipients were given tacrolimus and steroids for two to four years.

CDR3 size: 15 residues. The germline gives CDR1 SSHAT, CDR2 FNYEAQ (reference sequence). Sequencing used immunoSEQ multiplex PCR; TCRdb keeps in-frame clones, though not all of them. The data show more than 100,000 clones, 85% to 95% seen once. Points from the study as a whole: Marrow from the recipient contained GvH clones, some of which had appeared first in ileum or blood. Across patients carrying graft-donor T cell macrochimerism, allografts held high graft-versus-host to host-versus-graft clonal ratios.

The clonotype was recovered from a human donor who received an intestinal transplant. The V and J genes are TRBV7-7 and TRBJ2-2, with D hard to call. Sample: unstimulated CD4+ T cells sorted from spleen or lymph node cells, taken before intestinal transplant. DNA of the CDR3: TGTGCTAGCAGCCCGCTCGGGTTGAACACCGGGGAGCTGTTTTTT. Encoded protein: CASSPLGLNTGELFF. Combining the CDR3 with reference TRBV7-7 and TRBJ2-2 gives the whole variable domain GAGVSQSPRYKVTKRGQDVTLRCDPISSHATLYWYQQALGQGPEFLTYFNYEAQPDKSGLPSDRFSAERPEGSISTLTIQRTEQRDSAMYRCASSPLGLNTGELFFGEGSRLTVL.